The clone carrying this TCR beta chain has more than one count but fewer than ten. The antigen remains unidentified. The V gene's germline CDR1 is MGHRA and CDR2 YSYEKL. The CDR3 is made up of 16 amino acids. V gave up 0 bases and J gave up 7 bases, with 16 bases separating them. These data come from a study of CD8 T cells in ankylosing spondylitis. MiXCR, run by TCRdb on the 5' RACE reads, gives a single entry per CDR3 protein. This repertoire shows about 64,000 distinct CDR3 sequences, around 6.4% found once; its top ten account for just under 5%. Whole-study results and caveats: The study looked at matched synovial fluid samples from ankylosing spondylitis patients. Disease-linked clones were reported to be significantly enriched there.

The genes are TRBV4-1 and TRBJ2-1; D might be TRBD1 or TRBD2, each matching 6 bases. The sequencing sample was made of synovial fluid, either unsorted or a sorted T cell fraction (not recorded which). The sequence was obtained from a male donor with ankylosing spondylitis. The CDR3 spells CASSQDGFRGLNEQFF. CDR3 DNA sequence: TGCGCCAGCAGCCAAGACGGGTTCCGGGGGCTTAATGAGCAGTTCTTC.